The clone carrying this TCR beta chain was detected only once. The data derive from a study of blood T cell repertoires in COVID-19. Study overall: COVID-19 samples, acute and convalescent, were from the United States, Italy and Spain.

The CDR3 spans 16 residues. Trimming at V came to 3 bases and at J to 0 bases, leaving 7 bases not matched to a gene. Looked up from germline, CDR1 is MDHEN and CDR2 is SYDVKM. Sequencing was performed with immunoSEQ multiplex PCR; in TCRdb, only in-frame clones are kept and a portion is missing. In the table there are about 300,000 clones, roughly 85% of which are singletons. J is TRBJ1-1 and V is TRBV28, with 7 nucleotides matching TRBD1. This receptor was identified in a woman aged 45 to 65 who had recovered from COVID-19. Specimen: PBMCs or T cells enriched from blood (not recorded which). CDR3 region: CASSLTGTLMNTEAFF. CDR3 bases: TGTGCCAGCAGTTTGACAGGGACCCTTATGAACACTGAAGCTTTCTTT. Full variable domain (rest looked up from reference TRBV28 and TRBJ1-1): DVKVTQSSRYLVKRTGEKVFLECVQDMDHENMFWYRQDPGLGLRLIYFSYDVKMKEKGDIPEGYSVSREKKERFSLILESASTNQTSMYLCASSLTGTLMNTEAFFGQGTRLTVV.